These T cell receptor beta chains were read from a single sample in a study of T cell changes during pregnancy in multiple sclerosis. Some clones are missing from TCRdb's copy, which holds only in-frame ones; the method was immunoSEQ multiplex PCR. The data hold 45,000 to 60,000 clones, with roughly nine tenths observed a single time. The specimen was CD8+ T cells from peripheral blood mononuclear cells, collected before pregnancy. Receptors originate from a female donor with multiple sclerosis, enrolled in a pregnancy study. Each CDR3 is given without its conserved first and last residue. Each record gives: clone size, J gene, V gene, CDR3 protein. Expanded clones get a size class; other rows say once, few or many, or leave the size out.

>.|TRBJ1-1|TRBV19
ASSIVSGNTEAF
>few|TRBJ1-1|TRBV2
ASYRRGGNTEAF
>.|TRBJ1-2|TRBV5-5
ASSLAFGQGTFESYGYT
>.|TRBJ2-2|TRBV7-6
ASRGPRTNQNTGELF
>.|TRBJ2-2|TRBV11-3
ASSTRDRGTGELF
>.|TRBJ2-5|TRBV29-1
SVEGIAGETQY
>.|TRBJ1-1|TRBV29-1
SAVGTGRLGAF
>.|TRBJ2-3|TRBV9
ASSPLSGGDPDTQY
>.|TRBJ2-7|TRBV9
ASSPARGLAKYEQY
>.|TRBJ1-2|TRBV4-1
ASSPPGPYGYT
>.|TRBJ1-5|TRBV7-9
ASSPGEGEQPQH
>.|TRBJ2-2|TRBV13
ASSLSGVAGELF
>medium-sized|TRBJ1-4|TRBV5-1
ASSLDSSTATNEKLF
>once|TRBJ2-1|TRBV7-2
ASSFGAGLQF
>.|TRBJ2-1|TRBV11-3
ASSLGGGALNEQF
>.|TRBJ1-4|TRBV18
ASSHEPTNEKLF
>.|TRBJ1-4|TRBV7-7
ASSPGTGGVSRGKLF
>.|TRBJ1-1|TRBV27
ASSPAARYNTEAF
>.|TRBJ1-5|TRBV12-5
ASLFQGINQPQH
>.|TRBJ2-7|TRBV6-5
ASSNSHSSSYEQY
>.|TRBJ2-2|TRBV30
AWSAGNTGELF
>.|TRBJ1-5|TRBV7-2
ASSLGTGLYSNQPQH
>.|TRBJ2-1|TRBV11-2
ASSLLAGAGNEQF
>.|TRBJ2-1|TRBV5-8
ASSFGGGYNEQF
>.|TRBJ1-1|TRBV10-3
AISESTGYTEAF
>.|TRBJ1-1|TRBV10-2
ASSAGGNTEAF
>.|TRBJ2-7|TRBV9
ASSVAGEYEQY
>.|TRBJ1-5|TRBV2
ASSELPDRDQPQH
>.|TRBJ2-3|TRBV9
ASSSTSGTDTQY
>.|TRBJ2-1|TRBV7-9
ASSFGHYNEQF
>.|TRBJ2-5|TRBV4-1
ASSHDRQGRDETQY
>.|TRBJ2-3|TRBV7-6
ASTAGGGYTDTQY
>.|TRBJ1-1|TRBV27
ASSLTGYGHEAF
>.|TRBJ2-2|TRBV7-9
ASSLAVQPGELF
>.|TRBJ2-3|TRBV11-2
ASSGPYLGQGSTDTQY
>.|TRBJ1-3|TRBV13
ASSLGQGARGNTIY
>few|TRBJ2-1|TRBV7-7
ASSSSSYNEQF
>.|TRBJ1-3|TRBV10-3
AISDTRNTIY
>.|TRBJ2-5|TRBV6-1
ASSELAGGPETQY
>.|TRBJ1-5|TRBV7-9
ASSSTGERQPQH
>.|TRBJ1-1|TRBV19
ASSIQAAGTEAF
>.|TRBJ2-7|TRBV5-6
ASSLGRTGLSEQY
>.|TRBJ2-1|TRBV27
ASSLSGTGSDNEQF
>.|TRBJ2-7|TRBV7-2
ASSVASGGLREQY
>.|TRBJ2-7|TRBV6-5
ASQRGQAIEQY
>few|TRBJ1-2|TRBV30
AWSTWDRGYGYT
>.|TRBJ2-1|TRBV4-1
ASSQGGSNEQF
>.|TRBJ1-1|TRBV18
ASSGTGVNTEAF
>many|TRBJ2-7|TRBV6-1
ASSAQGEHEQY
>.|TRBJ2-2|TRBV4-3
ASSQGNAGGGGYTGELF
>.|TRBJ1-1|TRBV4-3
ASSQDVGTGNTEAF
>.|TRBJ2-7|TRBV4-1
ASSQSGPGGFEQY
>.|TRBJ2-1|TRBV6-6
ATPGQGFNEQF
>once|TRBJ2-7|TRBV6-6
ASLGARVSRLGQY
>.|TRBJ2-7|TRBV19
ASSIGARVDEQY
>.|TRBJ2-7|TRBV15
ATSDLTGGSYEQY
>.|TRBJ1-6|TRBV25-1
ASSEWRGGTYSPLH
>.|TRBJ2-2|TRBV28
ASSRHFGELF